A single TCR beta chain is shown here with its context. This CDR3 is built from 12 residues. Trimming cost V 3 bases and J 8 bases, with 8 bases left between them. In the original processing: Reference gene primer amplification gave estimated nucleated cell counts. Profiling relied on immunoSEQ multiplex PCR, and the TCRdb table lists in-frame clones only, not all of them. For V, J and clone size, that table is used; D and trimming come from the DNA. The sample includes about 480,000 clones, roughly nine tenths of them seen just once. The sample is drawn from a study of blood T cell repertoires in COVID-19. Turning to the study itself: The samples span acute and convalescent COVID-19 from the United States, Italy and Spain. PBMCs, B-cell-depleted T cells, or T cells provided the cDNA or gDNA that made up the material.

Allocation to cohorts depended on clinical history reported by the participants. The specimen was PBMCs or T cells enriched from blood (not recorded which). The V and J genes are TRBV12-3 or TRBV12-4 and TRBJ2-1; D gene unclear. The sequence was collected from a woman between 18 and 29 years old with acute COVID-19. The CDR3 DNA sequence: TGTGCCAGCAGTTTCCACATGTATGAGCAGTTCTTC. It is translated as CASSFHMYEQFF.